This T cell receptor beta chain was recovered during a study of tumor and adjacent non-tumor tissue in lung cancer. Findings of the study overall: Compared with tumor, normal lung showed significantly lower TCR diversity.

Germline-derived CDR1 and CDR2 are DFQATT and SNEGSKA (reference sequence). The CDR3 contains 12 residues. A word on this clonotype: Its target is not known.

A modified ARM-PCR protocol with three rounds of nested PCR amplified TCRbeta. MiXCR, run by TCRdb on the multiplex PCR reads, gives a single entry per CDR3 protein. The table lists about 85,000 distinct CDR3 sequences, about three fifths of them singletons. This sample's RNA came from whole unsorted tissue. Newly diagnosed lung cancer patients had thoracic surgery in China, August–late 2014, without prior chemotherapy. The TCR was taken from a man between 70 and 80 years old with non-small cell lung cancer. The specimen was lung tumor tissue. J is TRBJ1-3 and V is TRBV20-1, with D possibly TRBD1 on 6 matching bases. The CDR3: CSARGPGNTIYF. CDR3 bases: TGCAGCGCCCGGGGGCCTGGAAACACCATATATTTT.